The 15 T cell receptor beta chains below were found in one sample sequenced in a study of CD8+ T cells in alopecia areata. Treatment defined: oral pan-JAK inhibitor, 5-10 mg twice daily. Once RNA had been extracted, it was reverse transcribed into cDNA to act as the sequencing template. TCRdb's table, derived via immunoSEQ multiplex PCR, lists solely in-frame clones and lacks some. Altogether around 160,000 clones are present, approximately 60% being singletons, with the ten largest covering more than 13%. Sample: CD4+ T cells sorted from blood, taken at week 24, from a patient treated with tofacitinib. All receptors come from a human donor with alopecia areata.

This clone was detected only once. Relative to the germline gene, one junction end is altered; a read error may explain this. The rearrangement uses TRBV30 and TRBJ2-5; tentatively, D is TRBD1 (6 bases). The CDR3 spans 12 residues. Germline CDR1 is GTSNPN and CDR2 is SVGIG (reference sequence). The CDR3 DNA sequence: TGTGCCTGGAGTAAAGGGGGAGAGACCCGGTACTTC. This encodes CAWSKGGETRYF.

The chain uses TRBV7-2 and TRBJ1-4, with TRBD1 as a possible D gene (5 bases). V dropped 5 bases and J dropped 4 bases, with 11 bases sitting between them. The CDR3 has 14 residues. The V gene's germline CDR1 is SGHTA and CDR2 FQGNSA. CDR3 sequence (DNA): TGTGCCAGCAGCCCCCAGGGACTTAATGAAAAACTGTTTTTT. It yields the protein CASSPQGLNEKLFF.

The V call is TRBV10-3, the J call TRBJ1-5; 8 bases are shared with TRBD1. Germline V CDR1 and CDR2: ENHRY, SYGVKD. The CDR3 is 16 amino acids. V shed 5 bases and J 4 bases; nucleotides not matched to a gene: 10. CDR3 protein: CAISLGPDRENQPQHF. CDR3 nucleotides: TGTGCCATCAGTCTCGGACCGGACAGGGAGAATCAGCCCCAGCATTTT.

This sequence joins TRBV15 and TRBJ2-7; no reliable D call. The germline V gene has CDR1 LNHNV and CDR2 YYDKDF (reference sequence). The CDR3 runs 14 residues. The V gene lost 0 bases and the J gene lost 3 bases, with 9 bases spanning the gap. CDR3 loop: CATSRDQRGYEQYF. The CDR3 coding sequence is TGTGCCACCAGCAGAGATCAACGAGGCTACGAGCAGTACTTC. Full variable domain (remainder filled in from reference TRBV15 and TRBJ2-7): DAMVIQNPRYQVTQFGKPVTLSCSQTLNHNVMYWYQQKSSQAPKLLFHYYDKDFNNEADTPDNFQSRRPNTSFCFLDIRSPGLGDTAMYLCATSRDQRGYEQYFGPGTRLTVT.

V gene TRBV5-6 combines with J gene TRBJ2-5; the D is unclear. The germline gives CDR1 SGHDT, CDR2 YYEEEE. Trimming took 4 bases from V and 1 from J, leaving 11 bases between them. CDR3 length equals 14 residues. The CDR3 DNA follows: TGTGCCAGCAGCCTCCGTTGGTCCCAAGAGACCCAGTACTTC. The encoded protein is CASSLRWSQETQYF.

This rearrangement joins TRBV19 to TRBJ1-4, with D possibly matching TRBD1 (5 bases). The CDR3 length is 14 residues. The germline gives CDR1 LNHDA, CDR2 SQIVND (reference sequence). The V gene lost 9 bases and the J gene lost 7 bases, with 18 bases spanning the gap. CDR3 coding DNA: TGTGCCAGCAGCGATGGGGCGTTTGGTGAAAAACTGTTTTTT. Translation gives CASSDGAFGEKLFF.

The chain links TRBV30 to TRBJ1-2; no definite D call. The CDR3 has 12 amino acids. From germline, CDR1 is GTSNPN and CDR2 SVGIG (reference sequence). Trimming removed 0 bases at V and 11 bases at J, with 13 bases between. The DNA for the CDR3 is TGTGCCTGGAGTGTGAGTCCCCTCCGTTACACCTTC. Translating it yields CAWSVSPLRYTF.

This chain links TRBV7-2 with TRBJ2-3; no clear D. This CDR3 is built from 15 residues. The V end was cut by 1 base, the J end by 2 bases, with 10 bases between. CDR1 SGHTA and CDR2 FQGNSA come from the germline V gene. Here the CDR3 DNA reads TGTGCCAGCAGCTTAGATGGAGCGTTCACAGATACGCAGTATTTT. Its translation: CASSLDGAFTDTQYF.

This clone turned up a few times. At the DNA level, this CDR3 is encoded by other sequences in the same sample as well. The V gene is TRBV29-1, the J gene TRBJ2-5; tentative D call: TRBD2 (5 bases). V lost 4 bases to trimming and J lost 1 base, with 7 bases between them. Germline lookup yields CDR1 SQVTM and CDR2 ANQGSEA. The CDR3 totals 12 residues. The CDR3 coding sequence is TGCAGCGTTGGAAGCGGCCAAGAGACCCAGTACTTC. It specifies CSVGSGQETQYF.

The chain is built from TRBV2 and TRBJ1-1, with unresolved D. CDR1 SNHLY and CDR2 FYNNEI come from the germline V gene. This CDR3 region has 13 residues. Trimming removed 5 bases at V and 1 base at J, with 8 bases between. CDR3 loop: CASSSESNTEAFF. Written as DNA, the CDR3 is TGTGCCAGCAGTTCCGAGTCGAACACTGAAGCTTTCTTT. Full variable domain (outside the CDR3, taken from reference TRBV2 and TRBJ1-1): EPEVTQTPSHQVTQMGQEVILRCVPISNHLYFYWYRQILGQKVEFLVSFYNNEISEKSEIFDDQFSVERPDGSNFTLKIRSTKLEDSAMYFCASSSESNTEAFFGQGTRLTVV.

A single count supports this clone. The rearrangement links TRBV6-6 to TRBJ2-5; 7 nucleotides match TRBD1. Germline values: CDR1 MNHNY, CDR2 SVGAGI (reference sequence). This CDR3 region has 16 residues. V gave up 6 bases and J gave up 5 bases; unmatched junction bases: 15. CDR3 nucleotide sequence: TGTGCCAGCAGAGACGGTTGGAAGGGGGCGTTGGAGACCCAGTACTTC. Protein sequence: CASRDGWKGALETQYF.

This chain uses TRBV30 with TRBJ1-2, with D unclear. Germline V gives CDR1 GTSNPN, CDR2 SVGIG (reference sequence). This CDR3 region has 11 residues. V was pared by 2 bases and J by 5 bases, with 6 bases between. In DNA form, the CDR3 reads TGTGCCTGGAGTCCGATATATGGCTACACCTTC. This sequence encodes CAWSPIYGYTF.

The DNA of the CDR3 is TGTGCCTGGAACGGACAGGGGCTAGCCAAAAACATTCAGTACTTC. Its protein product is CAWNGQGLAKNIQYF. This rearrangement joins TRBV30 to TRBJ2-4, with 9 bases that match TRBD1. Germline-derived CDR1 and CDR2 are GTSNPN and SVGIG (reference sequence). The CDR3 consists of 15 residues. The J segment lost 0 bases and the V segment lost 4 bases, leaving 4 bases of the junction unmatched.

The V and J genes are TRBV9 and TRBJ2-3; possible D gene TRBD1, 5 bases. CDR1 and CDR2 from the germline V gene are SGDLS and YYNGEE. Deletions cut 3 bases from V and 1 base from J, with 15 bases between. The length of the CDR3 is 16 residues. CDR3 loop: CASSAGQGLGTDTQYF. The CDR3 DNA reads as TGTGCCAGCAGCGCCGGGCAGGGCCTTGGCACAGATACGCAGTATTTT.

The rearrangement uses TRBV5-1 and TRBJ1-2; 8 positions agree with TRBD1. The ends lost 0 bases at V and 3 bases at J; junction bases unmatched: 4. The CDR3 consists of 15 residues. The germline gives CDR1 SGHRS, CDR2 YFSETQ. As DNA, the CDR3 is TGCGCCAGCAGCTTGGAGCCAGGGGGCGACTATGGCTACACCTTC. It translates to CASSLEPGGDYGYTF.